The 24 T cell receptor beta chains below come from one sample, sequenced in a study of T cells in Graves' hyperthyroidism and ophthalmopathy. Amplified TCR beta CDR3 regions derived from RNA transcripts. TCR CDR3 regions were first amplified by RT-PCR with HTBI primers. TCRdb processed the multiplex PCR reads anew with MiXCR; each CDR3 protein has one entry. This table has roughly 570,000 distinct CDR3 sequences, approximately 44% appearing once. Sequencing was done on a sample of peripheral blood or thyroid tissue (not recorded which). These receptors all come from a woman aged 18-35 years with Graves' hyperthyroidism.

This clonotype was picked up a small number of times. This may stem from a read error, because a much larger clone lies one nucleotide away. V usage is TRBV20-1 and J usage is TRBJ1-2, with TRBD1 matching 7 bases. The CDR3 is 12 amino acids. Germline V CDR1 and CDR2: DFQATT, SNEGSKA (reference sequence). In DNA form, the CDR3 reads TGCAGTGCTAGCGACAGGGTAGCGGGCTGCACCTTC. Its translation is CSASDRVAGCTF.

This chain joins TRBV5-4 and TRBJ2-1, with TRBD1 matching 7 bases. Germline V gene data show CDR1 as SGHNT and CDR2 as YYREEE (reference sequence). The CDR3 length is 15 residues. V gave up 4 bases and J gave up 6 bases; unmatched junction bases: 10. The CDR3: CASSVGGRGSNEQFF. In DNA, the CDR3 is TGTGCCAGCAGCGTAGGGGGCAGGGGATCCAATGAGCAGTTCTTC. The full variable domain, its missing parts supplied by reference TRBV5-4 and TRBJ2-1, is ETGVTQSPTHLIKTRGQQVTLRCSSQSGHNTVSWYQQALGQGPQFIFQYYREEENGRGNFPPRFSGLQFPNYSSELNVNALELDDSALYLCASSVGGRGSNEQFFGPGTRLTVL.

Written as DNA, the CDR3 is TGTGCCACGACCCTGGATAGGGTGCGAGAGACCCAGTACTTC. It codes for CATTLDRVRETQYF. This sequence joins TRBV12-3 or TRBV12-4 and TRBJ2-5, with D unresolved. V was pared by 10 bases and J by 4 bases, with 19 bases between. This CDR3 has 14 amino acids.

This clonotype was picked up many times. In nucleotides, the CDR3 is TGCGCCAGCAGCTCGGACAGCAGGTCTGGAAACACCATATATTTT. It codes for CASSSDSRSGNTIYF. This chain connects TRBV5-1 to TRBJ1-3, with D maybe TRBD1 (6 bases). V was shortened by 3 bases and J by 1 base, with 11 bases between the two germline ends. In germline, CDR1 is SGHRS, CDR2 YFSETQ. The CDR3 runs 15 residues.

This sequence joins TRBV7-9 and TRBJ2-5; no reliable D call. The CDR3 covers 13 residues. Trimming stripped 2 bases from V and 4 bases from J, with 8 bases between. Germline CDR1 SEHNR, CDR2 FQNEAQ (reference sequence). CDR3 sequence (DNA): TGTGCCAGCAGCTTAAGTGTCGGAGAGACCCAGTACTTC. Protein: CASSLSVGETQYF.

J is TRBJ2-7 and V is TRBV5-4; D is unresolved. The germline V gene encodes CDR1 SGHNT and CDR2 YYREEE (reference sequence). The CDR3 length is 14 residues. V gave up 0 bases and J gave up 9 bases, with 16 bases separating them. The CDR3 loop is CASSLEGPVGGQYF. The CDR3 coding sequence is TGTGCCAGCAGCTTGGAAGGACCGGTGGGCGGGCAGTACTTC.

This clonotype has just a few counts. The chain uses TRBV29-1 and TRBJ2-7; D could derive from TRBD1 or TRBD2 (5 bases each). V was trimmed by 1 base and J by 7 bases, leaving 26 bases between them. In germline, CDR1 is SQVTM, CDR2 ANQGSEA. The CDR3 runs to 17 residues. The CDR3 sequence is CSVEAFSGTSSYNEQYF. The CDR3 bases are TGCAGCGTTGAAGCCTTCTCAGGGACGAGCTCCTACAATGAGCAGTACTTC.

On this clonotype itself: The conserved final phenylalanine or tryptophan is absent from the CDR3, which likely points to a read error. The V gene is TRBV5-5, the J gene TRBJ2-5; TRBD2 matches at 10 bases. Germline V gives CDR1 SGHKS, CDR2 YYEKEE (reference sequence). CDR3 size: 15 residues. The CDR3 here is CARSLGTSAGETQYY. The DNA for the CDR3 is TGTGCCCGCAGCTTGGGGACTAGCGCGGGGGAGACCCAGTACTAC.

This chain's CDR3 is CAGQTGNTGELFF. The CDR3 DNA reads as TGTGCCGGACAGACGGGAAACACCGGGGAGCTGTTTTTT. The gene calls are TRBV30 and TRBJ2-2; possibly TRBD1 for D (6 bases). This CDR3 comprises 13 residues. CDR1 and CDR2 from the germline V gene are GTSNPN and SVGIG (reference sequence). Trimming removed 8 bases at V and 2 bases at J, with 12 bases between.

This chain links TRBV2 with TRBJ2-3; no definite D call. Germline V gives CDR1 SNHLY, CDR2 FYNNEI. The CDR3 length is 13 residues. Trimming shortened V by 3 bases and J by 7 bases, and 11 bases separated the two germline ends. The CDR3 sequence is CASSDYRTNTQYF. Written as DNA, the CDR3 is TGTGCCAGCAGTGACTACCGGACGAATACGCAGTATTTT.

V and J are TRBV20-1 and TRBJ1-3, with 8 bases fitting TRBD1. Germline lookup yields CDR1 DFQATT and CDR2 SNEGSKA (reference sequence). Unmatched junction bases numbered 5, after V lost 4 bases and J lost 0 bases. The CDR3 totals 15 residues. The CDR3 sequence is CSATPGGLSGNTIYF. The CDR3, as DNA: TGCAGTGCTACCCCAGGGGGCCTCTCTGGAAACACCATATATTTT.

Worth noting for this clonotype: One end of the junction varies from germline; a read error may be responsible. The CDR3 DNA is TGTGCCAGCAGCTTCGGGGGGACAGAGCAGAACTTC. It codes for CASSFGGTEQNF. V and J are TRBV7-9 and TRBJ2-7, with D perhaps given as TRBD1 or TRBD2 (7 bases each). Looked up from germline, CDR1 is SEHNR and CDR2 is FQNEAQ (reference sequence). The CDR3 has 12 residues.

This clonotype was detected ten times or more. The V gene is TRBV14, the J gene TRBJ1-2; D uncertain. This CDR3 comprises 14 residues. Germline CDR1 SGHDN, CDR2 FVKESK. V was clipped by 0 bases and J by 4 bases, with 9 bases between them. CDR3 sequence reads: CASSQEQSLYGYTF. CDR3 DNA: TGTGCCAGCAGCCAAGAACAGAGTCTCTATGGCTACACCTTC.

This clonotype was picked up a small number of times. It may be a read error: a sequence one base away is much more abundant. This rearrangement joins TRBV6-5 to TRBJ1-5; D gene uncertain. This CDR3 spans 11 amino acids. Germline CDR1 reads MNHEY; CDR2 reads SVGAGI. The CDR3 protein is CAISYGWRQHF. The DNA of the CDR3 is TGTGCCATCAGTTACGGCTGGAGGCAGCATTTT.

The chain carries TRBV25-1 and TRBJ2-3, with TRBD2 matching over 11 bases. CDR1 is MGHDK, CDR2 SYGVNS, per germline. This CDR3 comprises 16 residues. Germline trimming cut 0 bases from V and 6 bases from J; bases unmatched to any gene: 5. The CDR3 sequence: CASSEYSGRVRDTQYF. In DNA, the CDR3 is TGTGCCAGCAGTGAATATAGCGGGAGGGTCCGGGATACGCAGTATTTT.

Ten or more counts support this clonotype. This CDR3 reads CATSTAYGYTF. DNA for the CDR3: TGTGCCACCAGCACCGCATATGGCTACACCTTC. The chain links TRBV24-1 to TRBJ1-2; no firm D call. The germline CDR1 and CDR2 sequences are KGHDR and SFDVKD. With 7 bases removed from V and 5 bases from J, the gap between germline ends came to 7 bases. The CDR3 length is 11 residues.

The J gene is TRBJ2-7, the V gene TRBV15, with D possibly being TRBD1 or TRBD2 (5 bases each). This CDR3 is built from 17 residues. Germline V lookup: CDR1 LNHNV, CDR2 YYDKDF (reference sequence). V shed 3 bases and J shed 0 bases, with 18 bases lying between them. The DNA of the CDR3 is TGTGCCACCAGCAGCCCAGTCGAGGGACGACGCTCCTACGAGCAGTACTTC. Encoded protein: CATSSPVEGRRSYEQYF.

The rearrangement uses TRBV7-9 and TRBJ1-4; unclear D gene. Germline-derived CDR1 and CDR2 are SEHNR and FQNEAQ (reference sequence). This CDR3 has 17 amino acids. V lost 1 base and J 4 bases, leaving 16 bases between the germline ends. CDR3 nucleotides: TGTGCCAGCAGCTTAGTGGGCGGAGATTTCGATAATGAAAAACTGTTTTTT. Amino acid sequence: CASSLVGGDFDNEKLFF. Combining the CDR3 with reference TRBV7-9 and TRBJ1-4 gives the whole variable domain DTGVSQNPRHKITKRGQNVTFRCDPISEHNRLYWYRQTLGQGPEFLTYFQNEAQLEKSRLLSDRFSAERPKGSFSTLEIQRTEQGDSAMYLCASSLVGGDFDNEKLFFGSGTQLSVL.

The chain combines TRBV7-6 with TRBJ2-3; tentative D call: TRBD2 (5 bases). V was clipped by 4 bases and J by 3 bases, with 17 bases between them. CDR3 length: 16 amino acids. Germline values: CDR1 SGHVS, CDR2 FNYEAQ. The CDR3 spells CASSSTLTRLTDTQYF. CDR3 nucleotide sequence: TGTGCCAGCAGCTCCACCCTCACTAGATTAACAGATACGCAGTATTTT.

CDR3 in DNA: TGTGCCTGGGTCGATCTCACACGGGGATTTAACACTGAAGCTTTCTTT. This encodes CAWVDLTRGFNTEAFF. V gene TRBV30 combines with J gene TRBJ1-1, with D hard to call. The V gene lost 5 bases and the J gene lost 2 bases, with 21 bases spanning the gap. This CDR3 comprises 16 residues. Germline V gives CDR1 GTSNPN, CDR2 SVGIG (reference sequence). The variable domain in full, with the rest retrieved from reference TRBV30 and TRBJ1-1, is SQTIHQWPATLVQPVGSPLSLECTVEGTSNPNLYWYRQAAGRGLQLLFYSVGIGQISSEVPQNLSASRPQDRQFILSSKKLLLSDSGFYLCAWVDLTRGFNTEAFFGQGTRLTVV.

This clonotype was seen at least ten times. This CDR3 reads CASRRGRAFQETQYF. CDR3 coding DNA: TGCGCCAGCAGGCGTGGGAGGGCCTTCCAAGAGACCCAGTACTTC. The chain carries TRBV4-3 and TRBJ2-5; 7 bases align to TRBD2. J gave up 1 base and V 6 bases, and 8 bases lay outside the gene matches. Per germline, CDR1 LGHNA and CDR2 YSLEER. This CDR3 has 15 amino acids.

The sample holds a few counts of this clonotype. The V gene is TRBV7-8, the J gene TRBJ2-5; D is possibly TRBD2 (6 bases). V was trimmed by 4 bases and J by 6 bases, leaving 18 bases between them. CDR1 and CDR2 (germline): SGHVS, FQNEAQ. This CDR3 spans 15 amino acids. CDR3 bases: TGTGCCAGCAGCTCCCGGACTACGGGGAGTCAGACCCAGTACTTC. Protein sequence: CASSSRTTGSQTQYF.

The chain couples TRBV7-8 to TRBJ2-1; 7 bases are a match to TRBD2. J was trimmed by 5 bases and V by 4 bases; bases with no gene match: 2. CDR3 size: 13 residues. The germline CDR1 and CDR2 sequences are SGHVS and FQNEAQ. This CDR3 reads CASSSGTNNEQFF. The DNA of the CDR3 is TGTGCCAGCAGCTCAGGGACTAACAATGAGCAGTTCTTC.

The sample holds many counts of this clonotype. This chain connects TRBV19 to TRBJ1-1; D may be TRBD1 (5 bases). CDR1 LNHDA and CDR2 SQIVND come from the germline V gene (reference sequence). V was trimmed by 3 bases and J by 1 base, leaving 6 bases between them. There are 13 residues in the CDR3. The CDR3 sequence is CASSIGQNTEAFF. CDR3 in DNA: TGTGCCAGTAGTATCGGACAGAACACTGAAGCTTTCTTT.